One and the same sample provided the 9 T cell receptor beta chains below, sequenced in a study of OX40 agonist ivuxolimab in advanced cancers. The assay was immunoSEQ multiplex PCR, and TCRdb's table has in-frame clones only and misses some. Among fewer than 85,000 clones, around 80% were seen once, and the ten largest hold 4% to 6%. The sequencing used CD4+ or CD8+ T cells sorted from blood, collected in a trial of the OX40 agonist ivuxolimab. Receptors were obtained from an adult with an advanced solid tumor such as melanoma, head and neck, liver or kidney cancer.

This rearrangement joins TRBV2 to TRBJ1-1; a weak D match, TRBD1 (5 bases). This CDR3 region has 15 residues. Trimming took off 7 bases at V and 5 bases at J, with 20 bases between the two ends. Germline loops: CDR1 SNHLY, CDR2 FYNNEI. The CDR3 nucleotides are TGTGCCAGCACCTCGGGGGGGTTCGTCGGGACTGAAGCTTTCTTT. Encoded protein: CASTSGGFVGTEAFF.

This chain uses TRBV27 with TRBJ2-7; D uncertain. CDR3 length: 15 residues. V was trimmed by 2 bases and J by 1 base, leaving 12 bases between them. CDR1 and CDR2 (germline): MNHEY, SMNVEV (reference sequence). CDR3 DNA sequence: TGTGCCAGCAGTTTAAGCCGGGCCGGTTCCTACGAGCAGTACTTC. It yields the protein CASSLSRAGSYEQYF.

V and J are TRBV5-1 and TRBJ1-4; 7 nucleotides line up with TRBD1. Germline CDR1 is SGHRS and CDR2 is YFSETQ. This CDR3 has 15 amino acids. Germline trimming cut 4 bases from V and 10 bases from J; bases unmatched to any gene: 13. CDR3 amino acids: CASSPADRESGKLFF. CDR3 DNA sequence: TGCGCCAGCAGCCCGGCCGACAGGGAGTCGGGAAAACTGTTTTTT.

This clone occurred a few times. The V call is TRBV4-1, the J call TRBJ2-1; no clear D. Germline loops: CDR1 MGHRA, CDR2 YSYEKL. Trimming took off 0 bases at V and 10 bases at J, with 4 bases between the two ends. This CDR3 comprises 11 residues. As DNA, the CDR3 is TGCGCCAGCAGCCAAGATGGAGAGCAGTTCTTC. Its protein is CASSQDGEQFF.

The chain links TRBV4-1 to TRBJ2-1; D might be TRBD2 (6 bases). CDR3 length: 17 amino acids. The germline V gene encodes CDR1 MGHRA and CDR2 YSYEKL. V lost 5 bases to trimming and J lost 0 bases, with 17 bases between them. The CDR3 sequence: CASSIPGGKSSYNEQFF. The CDR3 region has the DNA TGCGCCAGCAGCATCCCGGGCGGGAAGAGCTCCTACAATGAGCAGTTCTTC.

V is TRBV9 and J is TRBJ2-5; D may be TRBD2 (5 bases). Trimming stripped 0 bases from V and 5 bases from J, with 11 bases between. The CDR3 runs to 14 residues. CDR1 and CDR2 (germline): SGDLS, YYNGEE. The DNA of the CDR3 is TGTGCCAGCAGCGTAGTGGGGAGCTCCGAGACCCAGTACTTC. Encoded protein: CASSVVGSSETQYF.

The CDR3 spells CASSLGQYNEQFF. The CDR3 DNA follows: TGTGCCAGCAGCCTCGGACAGTACAATGAGCAGTTCTTC. This chain joins TRBV7-2 and TRBJ2-1; maybe TRBD1 (6 bases). The V end was cut by 5 bases, the J end by 4 bases, with 9 bases between. The germline CDR1 and CDR2 sequences are SGHTA and FQGNSA. There are 13 residues in the CDR3.

The gene calls are TRBV27 and TRBJ2-7; possible D gene TRBD1, 5 bases. Germline CDR1 MNHEY, CDR2 SMNVEV (reference sequence). The CDR3 is 14 residues long. Trimming removed 0 bases from V and 2 bases from J, with 8 bases in between. The chain's CDR3 is CASSLSDRTYEQYF. CDR3 bases: TGTGCCAGCAGTTTATCCGACAGAACCTACGAGCAGTACTTC.

The V and J genes are TRBV5-3 and TRBJ2-7; D is possibly TRBD2 (6 bases). TRBV5-3 is treated as an ORF (open reading frame) with a function not yet certain. V lost 7 bases to trimming and J lost 3 bases, with 17 bases between them. This CDR3 spans 14 amino acids. The CDR3: CARVLRAGGYEQYF. In DNA form, the CDR3 reads TGTGCCAGAGTCCTTAGAGCGGGCGGCTACGAGCAGTACTTC.